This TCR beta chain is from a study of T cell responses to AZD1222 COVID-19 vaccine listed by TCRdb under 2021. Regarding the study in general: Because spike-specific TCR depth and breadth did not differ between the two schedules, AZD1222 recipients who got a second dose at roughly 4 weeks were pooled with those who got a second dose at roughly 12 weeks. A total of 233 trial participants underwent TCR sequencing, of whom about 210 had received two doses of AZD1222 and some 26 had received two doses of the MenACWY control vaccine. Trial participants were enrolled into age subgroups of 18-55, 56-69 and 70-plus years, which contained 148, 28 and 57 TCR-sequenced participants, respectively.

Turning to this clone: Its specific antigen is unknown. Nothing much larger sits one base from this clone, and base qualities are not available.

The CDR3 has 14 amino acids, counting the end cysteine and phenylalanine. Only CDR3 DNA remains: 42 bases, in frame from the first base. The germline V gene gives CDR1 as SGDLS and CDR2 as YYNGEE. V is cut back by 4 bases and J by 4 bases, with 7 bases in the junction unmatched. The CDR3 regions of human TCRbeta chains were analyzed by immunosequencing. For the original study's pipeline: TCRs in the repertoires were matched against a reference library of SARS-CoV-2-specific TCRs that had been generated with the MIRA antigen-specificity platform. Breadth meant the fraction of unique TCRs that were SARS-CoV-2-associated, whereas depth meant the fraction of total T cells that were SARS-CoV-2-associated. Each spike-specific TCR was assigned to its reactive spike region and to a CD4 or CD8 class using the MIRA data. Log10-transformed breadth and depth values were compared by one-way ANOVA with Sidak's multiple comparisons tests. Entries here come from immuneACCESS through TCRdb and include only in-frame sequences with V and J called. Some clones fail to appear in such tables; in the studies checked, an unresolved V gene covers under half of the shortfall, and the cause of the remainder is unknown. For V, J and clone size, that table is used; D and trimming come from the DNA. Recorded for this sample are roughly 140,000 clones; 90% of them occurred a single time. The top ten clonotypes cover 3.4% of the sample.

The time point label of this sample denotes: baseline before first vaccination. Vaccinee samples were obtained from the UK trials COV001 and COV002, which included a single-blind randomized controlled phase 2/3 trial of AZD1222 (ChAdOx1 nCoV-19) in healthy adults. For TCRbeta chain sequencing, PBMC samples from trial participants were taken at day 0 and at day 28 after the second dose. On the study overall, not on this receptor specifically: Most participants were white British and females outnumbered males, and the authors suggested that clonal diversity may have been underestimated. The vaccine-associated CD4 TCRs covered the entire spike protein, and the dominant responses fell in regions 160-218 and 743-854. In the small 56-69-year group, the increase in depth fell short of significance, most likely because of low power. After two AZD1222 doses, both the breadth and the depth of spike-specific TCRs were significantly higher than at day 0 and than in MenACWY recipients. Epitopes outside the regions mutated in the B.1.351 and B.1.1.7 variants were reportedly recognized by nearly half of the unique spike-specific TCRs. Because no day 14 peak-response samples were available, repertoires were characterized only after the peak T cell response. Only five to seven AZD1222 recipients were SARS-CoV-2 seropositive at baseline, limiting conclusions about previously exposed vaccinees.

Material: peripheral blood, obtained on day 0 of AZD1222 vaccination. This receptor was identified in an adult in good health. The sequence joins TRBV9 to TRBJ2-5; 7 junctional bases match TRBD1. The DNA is TGTGCCAGCAGCCCCCGACAGGGAACAGAGACCCAGTACTTC. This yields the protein CASSPRQGTETQYF.